The 29 T cell receptor beta chains below all came from one sample that was sequenced in a study of OX40 agonist ivuxolimab in advanced cancers. The table came from immunoSEQ multiplex PCR; TCRdb's copy has only in-frame clones and leaves some out. The sample carries 25,000 to 30,000 clones, approximately 86% recorded once. The sequencing here drew on CD4+ or CD8+ T cells sorted from blood, taken in a trial of the OX40 agonist ivuxolimab. Receptors originate from an adult with an advanced solid tumor such as melanoma, head and neck, liver or kidney cancer.

This chain uses TRBV7-9 with TRBJ2-5; possible D gene TRBD1, 5 bases. The V and J ends lost 5 bases and 4 bases respectively, with 11 bases between them. The CDR3 sequence is 13 residues long. Germline CDR1 reads SEHNR; CDR2 reads FQNEAQ (reference sequence). This CDR3 reads CASSQGSIETQYF. In nucleotides, the CDR3 is TGTGCCAGCAGCCAGGGATCGATAGAGACCCAGTACTTC.

The rearrangement joins TRBV13 to TRBJ2-3, with D uncertain. The germline V gene encodes CDR1 PRHDT and CDR2 FYEKMQ (reference sequence). CDR3 size: 12 residues. V dropped 4 bases and J dropped 6 bases, with 8 bases sitting between them. The CDR3 sequence: CASSSGRDTQYF. In DNA, the CDR3 is TGTGCCAGCAGCTCCGGGCGGGATACGCAGTATTTT.

J is TRBJ2-3 and V is TRBV6-1, with 10 nucleotides matching TRBD2. Per the germline V gene, CDR1 is MNHNS and CDR2 is SASEGT. V dropped 2 bases and J dropped 8; count of bases not matched to a gene: 10. This CDR3 comprises 16 residues. The CDR3 nucleotides read TGTGCCAGCAGTGAACTGTCTAGCGGGGGTAGGGGTACGCAGTATTTT. Amino acid sequence: CASSELSSGGRGTQYF.

The CDR3 nucleotides are TGTGCCAGCAGCTTAGGCTCGAAACTGTTTTTT. Its translation is CASSLGSKLFF. The rearrangement links TRBV5-8 to TRBJ1-4; D is unclear. The V end lost 2 bases, the J end lost 11 bases, and 7 bases lay between the germline ends. CDR1 is SGHTS and CDR2 is YDEGEE in the germline V gene. The length of the CDR3 is 11 residues.

This clone was counted a single time. This chain links TRBV9 with TRBJ1-1; D is ambiguous. Germline V gives CDR1 SGDLS, CDR2 YYNGEE. This CDR3 comprises 13 residues. The V end was cut by 0 bases, the J end by 7 bases, with 10 bases between. CDR3 sequence (DNA): TGTGCCAGCAGCGTAGAAGCTAAAGGTGAAGCTTTCTTT. This gives the protein CASSVEAKGEAFF.

The CDR3 coding sequence is TGTGCCAGCAGCACCGGTGGGGAGCAGTACTTC. It yields the protein CASSTGGEQYF. The chain combines TRBV27 with TRBJ2-7; no firm D call. From germline, CDR1 is MNHEY and CDR2 SMNVEV (reference sequence). CDR3 size: 11 residues. Trimming took off 6 bases at V and 7 bases at J, with 10 bases between the two ends.

In DNA, the CDR3 is TGTGCCAGCAGCCCCTACCCCCGGGAGACCGGGGAGCTGTTTTTT. Translation gives CASSPYPRETGELFF. The V gene is TRBV9, the J gene TRBJ2-2; possible D gene TRBD2, 6 bases. This CDR3 has 15 residues. V was trimmed by 4 bases and J by 5 bases, leaving 15 bases between them. Germline CDR1 is SGDLS and CDR2 is YYNGEE. Supplemented by reference TRBV9 and TRBJ2-2, the full variable domain reads DSGVTQTPKHLITATGQRVTLRCSPRSGDLSVYWYQQSLDQGLQFLIQYYNGEERAKGNILERFSAQQFPDLHSELNLSSLELGDSALYFCASSPYPRETGELFFGEGSRLTVL.

This clone was seen a handful of times. In the same sample, other DNA sequences code for this CDR3. This chain links TRBV6-6 with TRBJ1-5; D unresolved. This CDR3 has 13 amino acids. Deletions cut 5 bases from V and 1 base from J, with 6 bases between. CDR1 is MNHNY and CDR2 is SVGAGI in the germline V gene (reference sequence). CDR3 residues: CASSDGSNQPQHF. CDR3 coding DNA: TGTGCCAGCAGTGACGGGAGCAATCAGCCCCAGCATTTT.

By sample fraction, this clone is medium-sized (0.01 to 0.1%). V usage is TRBV7-6 and J usage is TRBJ1-2; TRBD1 matches at 7 bases. V was clipped by 5 bases and J by 3 bases; unmatched bases: 9. The CDR3 has 15 amino acids. Germline CDR1 and CDR2: SGHVS and FNYEAQ. The CDR3 here is CASSQRDSDYYGYTF. The CDR3 DNA reads as TGTGCCAGCAGCCAGCGGGACAGCGATTACTATGGCTACACCTTC.

The chain has TRBV6-7 and TRBJ2-5; TRBD1 aligns across 9 bases. TRBV6-7 has ORF status, its function being uncertain. Unmatched junction bases numbered 10, after V lost 2 bases and J lost 6 bases. There are 16 residues in the CDR3. The CDR3 DNA reads TGTGCCAGCAGTTACACGTGTGGGGGACAGGGAAAGACCCAGTACTTC. This sequence encodes CASSYTCGGQGKTQYF.

J is TRBJ2-3 and V is TRBV2; 10 nucleotides match TRBD2. This CDR3 has 17 amino acids. CDR1 SNHLY and CDR2 FYNNEI come from the germline V gene. Trimming cost V 8 bases and J 5 bases; bases outside gene matches: 16. CDR3: CASSTSGHTPGEDTQYF. DNA of the CDR3: TGTGCCAGCTCGACTAGCGGGCACACCCCAGGGGAAGATACGCAGTATTTT.

The chain joins TRBV7-8 to TRBJ2-1; D ambiguous. This CDR3 has 11 residues. From germline, CDR1 is SGHVS and CDR2 FQNEAQ. Trimming stripped 5 bases from V and 6 bases from J, with 5 bases between. CDR3 in amino acids: CASSDRNEQFF. CDR3 nucleotides: TGTGCCAGCAGCGACCGCAATGAGCAGTTCTTC.

This sequence joins TRBV6-1 and TRBJ2-1; D is uncertain. Germline V gives CDR1 MNHNS, CDR2 SASEGT. The CDR3 sequence is 15 residues long. V dropped 1 base and J dropped 7 bases, with 14 bases sitting between them. The CDR3 reads CASSEEFFPGNEQFF. CDR3 coding DNA: TGTGCCAGCAGTGAAGAATTTTTCCCCGGGAATGAGCAGTTCTTC.

The genes are TRBV28 and TRBJ1-2, with D tentatively TRBD1 (5 bases). CDR1 and CDR2 from the germline V gene are MDHEN and SYDVKM. The CDR3 covers 16 residues. V was shortened by 6 bases and J by 8 bases, with 25 bases between the two germline ends. The CDR3 DNA reads TGTGCCAGCAGAGCTCCCTGGGACGGACCCTATGGGGGCTACACCTTC. It encodes CASRAPWDGPYGGYTF.

The J gene is TRBJ2-1, the V gene TRBV7-9; D gene unclear. This CDR3 has 16 amino acids. V was cut by 0 bases and J by 0 bases, with 9 bases left in between. Germline-derived CDR1 and CDR2 are SEHNR and FQNEAQ (reference sequence). CDR3 loop: CASSLAYTSSYNEQFF. Here the CDR3 DNA reads TGTGCCAGCAGCTTAGCTTATACGAGCTCCTACAATGAGCAGTTCTTC.

The genes are TRBV5-6 and TRBJ2-7; no clear D. Germline values: CDR1 SGHDT, CDR2 YYEEEE. V was pared by 0 bases and J by 1 base, with 5 bases between. The CDR3 is 13 amino acids. For the CDR3, the DNA is TGTGCCAGCAGCTTGGGACGGTCCTACGAGCAGTACTTC. Its translation is CASSLGRSYEQYF.

The chain recombines TRBV2 with TRBJ1-1; tentatively, D is TRBD1 (6 bases). The germline CDR1 and CDR2 sequences are SNHLY and FYNNEI. This CDR3 contains 15 residues. V gave up 7 bases and J gave up 4 bases, with 19 bases separating them. CDR3 amino acids: CASNSRGQFSTEAFF. As DNA, the CDR3 is TGTGCCAGCAATTCGCGTGGACAGTTCTCCACTGAAGCTTTCTTT.

In its sample, this clone was seen once. The chain uses TRBV4-1 and TRBJ2-1, with TRBD2 as a possible D gene (6 bases). Germline CDR1 reads MGHRA; CDR2 reads YSYEKL. The CDR3 runs 13 residues. The ends were cut back, 5 bases at V and 10 bases at J, with 15 bases in the middle. In DNA, the CDR3 is TGCGCCAGCAGCTTAGCGGCGCCGACGGAGCAGTTCTTC. Translation gives CASSLAAPTEQFF.

J is TRBJ1-1 and V is TRBV4-1, with TRBD1 identical over 7 bases. The CDR3 has 14 residues. CDR1 is MGHRA, CDR2 YSYEKL, per germline. Losses at the gene ends were 4 bases for V and 8 bases for J; bases not matched to a gene: 10. In DNA form, the CDR3 reads TGCGCCAGCAGCCCTAGAAGTAACAGGGGAGAAGCTTTCTTT. It is translated as CASSPRSNRGEAFF.

V gene TRBV2 combines with J gene TRBJ1-1; possibly TRBD1 for D (5 bases). The CDR3 contains 13 residues. Germline V gene sequence: CDR1 SNHLY, CDR2 FYNNEI. Trimming left V 4 bases short and J 4 bases short, with 10 bases between. CDR3 sequence (DNA): TGTGCCAGCAGTGTTGGGGGGAGCACTGAAGCTTTCTTT. Translating it yields CASSVGGSTEAFF.

This rearrangement joins TRBV9 to TRBJ2-1; 10 bases match TRBD1. V trimming: 0 bases; J trimming: 9 bases; junction bases outside the gene matches: 12. The germline CDR1 and CDR2 sequences are SGDLS and YYNGEE. The CDR3 consists of 17 residues. CDR3 sequence: CASSVALGTGALSEQFF. CDR3 bases: TGTGCCAGCAGCGTAGCCCTAGGGACAGGGGCTCTGAGTGAGCAGTTCTTC.

The CDR3 DNA reads TGCGCCAGCAGTTGGACAGGGGTTGGCACTGAAGCTTTCTTT. It yields the protein CASSWTGVGTEAFF. This chain joins TRBV10-2 and TRBJ1-1; 9 bases line up with TRBD1. Trimming at V came to 5 bases and at J to 4 bases, leaving 5 bases not matched to a gene. The CDR3 is 14 amino acids. CDR1 and CDR2 from the germline V gene are WSHSY and SAAADI.

This clone came up once. The genes are TRBV29-1 and TRBJ2-7; 9 nucleotides agree with TRBD2. The germline gives CDR1 SQVTM, CDR2 ANQGSEA. This CDR3 region has 15 residues. The junction had 12 bases not matched to a gene; V was cut back by 5 bases and J by 4 bases. CDR3 sequence: CSVLESAGGTYEQYF. CDR3 DNA sequence: TGCAGCGTTCTCGAATCAGCGGGAGGAACTTACGAGCAGTACTTC.

This sequence joins TRBV27 and TRBJ1-5; maybe TRBD1 (6 bases). The germline V and J ends were trimmed by 1 base and 9 bases, with 10 bases remaining between them. Germline assignment: CDR1 MNHEY and CDR2 SMNVEV (reference sequence). The CDR3 extends over 13 amino acids. The CDR3 sequence is CASSLFEDRPQHF. The CDR3 DNA is TGTGCCAGCAGTTTATTCGAGGACAGGCCCCAGCATTTT.

Only one count was recorded for this clone. V is TRBV7-9 and J is TRBJ1-2; TRBD1 is a possible D gene (6 bases). The CDR3 spans 14 residues. Per the germline V gene, CDR1 is SEHNR and CDR2 is FQNEAQ (reference sequence). V was shortened by 5 bases and J by 1 base, with 11 bases between the two germline ends. The CDR3 region is CASSLTGNNYGYTF. For the CDR3, the DNA is TGTGCCAGCAGCCTAACAGGGAATAACTATGGCTACACCTTC. Full variable domain (outside the CDR3, taken from reference TRBV7-9 and TRBJ1-2): DTGVSQNPRHKITKRGQNVTFRCDPISEHNRLYWYRQTLGQGPEFLTYFQNEAQLEKSRLLSDRFSAERPKGSFSTLEIQRTEQGDSAMYLCASSLTGNNYGYTFGSGTRLTVV.

The gene calls are TRBV7-2 and TRBJ2-5; D may be TRBD1 (6 bases). Trimming took off 2 bases at V and 2 bases at J, with 12 bases between the two ends. Germline CDR1 reads SGHTA; CDR2 reads FQGNSA. The CDR3 length is 15 residues. The CDR3 loop is CASSLLQGTQETQYF. The CDR3 DNA reads TGTGCCAGCAGCTTACTTCAGGGGACGCAAGAGACCCAGTACTTC.

The chain uses TRBV9 and TRBJ2-7; D is unresolved. CDR1 SGDLS and CDR2 YYNGEE come from the germline V gene. This CDR3 is built from 13 residues. Trimming took 3 bases from V and 0 from J, leaving 7 bases between them. This CDR3 is CASSGPPSYEQYF. Written as DNA, the CDR3 is TGTGCCAGCAGCGGCCCCCCCTCCTACGAGCAGTACTTC.

CDR3 residues: CASSLGISEKLFF. Written as DNA, the CDR3 is TGTGCCAGCAGCTTAGGAATTAGTGAAAAACTGTTTTTT. The V gene is TRBV7-9, the J gene TRBJ1-4, with no clear D. V lost 1 base, J lost 7 bases, and 7 bases lay in between. Germline V CDR1 and CDR2: SEHNR, FQNEAQ (reference sequence). This CDR3 has 13 amino acids.

The chain combines TRBV29-1 with TRBJ1-2; possible D gene TRBD1, 5 bases. The CDR3 is made up of 13 amino acids. CDR1 is SQVTM, CDR2 ANQGSEA, per germline. With 4 bases removed from V and 0 bases from J, the gap between germline ends came to 9 bases. CDR3 coding DNA: TGCAGCGTTGTGGGGGGATCTAACTATGGCTACACCTTC. Its translation: CSVVGGSNYGYTF. The whole variable domain, filled in from reference TRBV29-1 and TRBJ1-2, reads SAVISQKPSRDICQRGTSLTIQCQVDSQVTMMFWYRQQPGQSLTLIATANQGSEATYESGFVIDKFPISRPNLTFSTLTVSNMSPEDSSIYLCSVVGGSNYGYTFGSGTRLTVV.